This TCR beta chain was obtained from a study of OX40 agonist ivuxolimab in advanced cancers. The wider study: Patients in dose escalation had liver, melanoma, kidney or head and neck cancers.

On this clone itself: Its specificity is not known.

This CDR3 region has 19 residues. The V and J ends lost 5 bases and 0 bases respectively, with 25 bases between them. Germline V lookup: CDR1 SEHNR, CDR2 FQNEAQ (reference sequence). Libraries were prepared by immunoSEQ multiplex PCR; TCRdb keeps only in-frame clonotypes and omits some of them. Found here are roughly 150,000 clones, approximately 94% of them singletons; the top ten hold around 0.28%. Overall study findings and caveats: Blood T cells, both CD4+ and CD8+, expanded clonally by week 6 at 0.1 to 3.0 mg/kg.

V usage is TRBV7-9 and J usage is TRBJ1-1; the D gene is possibly TRBD1 (5 bases). The source is an adult with an advanced solid tumor such as melanoma, head and neck, liver or kidney cancer. Sample: CD4+ or CD8+ T cells sorted from blood, taken in a trial of the OX40 agonist ivuxolimab. As DNA, the CDR3 is TGTGCCAGCAGCCCGGAGTTAGGGGTTCCATCTCTGATGAACACTGAAGCTTTCTTT. Translation gives CASSPELGVPSLMNTEAFF. Together with reference TRBV7-9 and TRBJ1-1, the CDR3 gives the full variable domain: DTGVSQNPRHKITKRGQNVTFRCDPISEHNRLYWYRQTLGQGPEFLTYFQNEAQLEKSRLLSDRFSAERPKGSFSTLEIQRTEQGDSAMYLCASSPELGVPSLMNTEAFFGQGTRLTVV.